This TCR beta chain was sequenced for a study of OX40 agonist ivuxolimab in advanced cancers. About the research overall: Patients with hepatocellular carcinoma, melanoma, renal cell or head and neck cancer made up the dose-escalation patients. Prior therapy, whether anti-PD-1, anti-PD-L1 or anti-CTLA-4, was allowed, and about 40% had some.

Repertoires were generated with immunoSEQ multiplex PCR, while TCRdb's copy carries only in-frame clones and drops some. This table has 35,000 to 45,000 clones, 89% appearing once. Of note for this clone: Antigen specificity is unknown.

Whole-study findings and limits: No determination was made of the antigen specificity of the expanded peripheral T cells.

Germline CDR1 SNHLY, CDR2 FYNNEI. The CDR3 runs 15 residues. The V end was cut by 0 bases, the J end by 2 bases, with 10 bases between. The sequence came from an adult with an advanced solid tumor such as melanoma, head and neck, liver or kidney cancer. The gene calls are TRBV2 and TRBJ1-2, with unresolved D. Sequenced material: CD4+ or CD8+ T cells sorted from blood, taken in a trial of the OX40 agonist ivuxolimab. The CDR3: CASSEAVYQNYGYTF. Here the CDR3 DNA reads TGTGCCAGCAGTGAAGCGGTATACCAGAACTATGGCTACACCTTC.